A single sample is the source of the 28 T cell receptor beta chains below, sequenced in a study of cytomegalovirus exposure and HLA in healthy donors. It was with 60 Vbeta and 13 Jbeta primers that the PCR ran. Assay: immunoSEQ multiplex PCR; the TCRdb copy retains only in-frame clones and omits some. Of around 100,000 clones in the sample, around 69% are singletons; the top ten hold under 20%. Sequencing was done on a sample of PBMCs. The receptors stem from a woman aged 55-70 years in good health and CMV-seropositive.

The V and J genes are TRBV4-2 and TRBJ2-1, with 10 nucleotides matching TRBD2. Germline CDR1 and CDR2: LGHNA and YNFKEQ. CDR3 length: 16 residues. J lost 7 bases, V lost 3 bases, and 9 bases had no gene match. The CDR3 region has the DNA TGTGCCAGCAGCCACTCCACTAGCGGGATTAGAAATGAGCAGTTCTTC. Protein sequence: CASSHSTSGIRNEQFF.

This clone appeared a single time. The rearrangement joins TRBV5-1 to TRBJ2-7, with 7 bases lining up with TRBD1. Germline loops: CDR1 SGHRS, CDR2 YFSETQ. The CDR3 extends over 13 amino acids. V trimming: 5 bases; J trimming: 2 bases; junction bases outside the gene matches: 4. Here the CDR3 DNA reads TGCGCCAGCAGGGGACAGATTACCTACGAGCAGTACTTC. Translation gives CASRGQITYEQYF.

The gene calls are TRBV19 and TRBJ1-2; D unclear. The V end lost 1 base, the J end lost 4 bases, and 10 bases lay between the germline ends. Per the germline V gene, CDR1 is LNHDA and CDR2 is SQIVND (reference sequence). The CDR3 covers 14 residues. CDR3 sequence reads: CASSIGSLVYGYTF. The CDR3 DNA sequence: TGTGCCAGTAGTATAGGTTCACTCGTCTATGGCTACACCTTC.

Here the CDR3 DNA reads TGTGCCAGCAAGGGGACAGGGGCAGGGGGCTACACCTTC. This translates into CASKGTGAGGYTF. The rearrangement links TRBV2 to TRBJ1-2; 10 bases fit TRBD1. The CDR3 runs to 13 residues. V was clipped by 7 bases and J by 8 bases; unmatched bases: 7. Germline CDR1 SNHLY, CDR2 FYNNEI.

V usage is TRBV9 and J usage is TRBJ2-3, with D possibly matching TRBD2 (5 bases). The CDR3 covers 14 residues. Germline V gene lookup returns CDR1 SGDLS and CDR2 YYNGEE. The V end lost 4 bases, the J end lost 2 bases, and 11 bases lay between the germline ends. This CDR3 reads CASSPGGYTDTQYF. CDR3 sequence (DNA): TGTGCCAGCAGCCCAGGCGGGTACACAGATACGCAGTATTTT. The whole variable domain, filled in from reference TRBV9 and TRBJ2-3, reads DSGVTQTPKHLITATGQRVTLRCSPRSGDLSVYWYQQSLDQGLQFLIQYYNGEERAKGNILERFSAQQFPDLHSELNLSSLELGDSALYFCASSPGGYTDTQYFGPGTRLTVL.

The chain uses TRBV27 and TRBJ1-1, with 8 bases identical to TRBD1. Germline values: CDR1 MNHEY, CDR2 SMNVEV (reference sequence). The CDR3 runs to 17 residues. The trim removed 1 base at V and 4 bases at J, leaving 11 bases unmatched. The CDR3: CASSLWKTRTGPTEAFF. The CDR3 DNA follows: TGTGCCAGCAGTTTATGGAAAACTCGGACAGGGCCCACTGAAGCTTTCTTT.

The chain employs TRBV5-1 and TRBJ2-1; possible D gene TRBD2, 5 bases. Germline values: CDR1 SGHRS, CDR2 YFSETQ. Trimming shortened V by 0 bases and J by 12 bases, and 10 bases separated the two germline ends. The CDR3 consists of 12 residues. The chain's CDR3 is CASSLGGAGQFF. The CDR3 nucleotides read TGCGCCAGCAGCTTGGGGGGAGCCGGGCAGTTCTTC.

CDR3 DNA: TGTGCCAGCAGCTTAGGGGACGGGGCGGGAGTTAATACGCAGTATTTT. This sequence encodes CASSLGDGAGVNTQYF. The J gene is TRBJ2-3, the V gene TRBV11-2; 7 bases are a match to TRBD2. CDR3 length equals 16 residues. The germline CDR1 and CDR2 sequences are SGHAT and FQNNGV. V shed 1 base and J 7 bases; nucleotides not matched to a gene: 11.

The chain has TRBV11-2 and TRBJ2-7; tentatively, D is TRBD1 (6 bases). CDR3 length equals 15 residues. V was trimmed by 1 base and J by 4 bases, leaving 14 bases between them. Germline assignment: CDR1 SGHAT and CDR2 FQNNGV. The CDR3 DNA reads as TGTGCCAGCAGCTTAGGATACAGGGTAGGGTACGAGCAGTACTTC. Its protein is CASSLGYRVGYEQYF.

This chain connects TRBV4-2 to TRBJ2-5; D might be TRBD2 (5 bases). Germline values: CDR1 LGHNA, CDR2 YNFKEQ. The germline V and J ends were trimmed by 0 bases and 0 bases, with 8 bases remaining between them. The CDR3 has 15 residues. CDR3 bases: TGTGCCAGCAGCCAAGACCTCGGGGACCAAGAGACCCAGTACTTC. This translates into CASSQDLGDQETQYF.

The DNA for the CDR3 is TGCAGCGCTCTTAAAAACACCGGGGAGCTGTTTTTT. Translation gives CSALKNTGELFF. V usage is TRBV29-1 and J usage is TRBJ2-2; D ambiguous. Germline V gene data show CDR1 as SQVTM and CDR2 as ANQGSEA. V dropped 7 bases and J dropped 2 bases, with 8 bases sitting between them. There are 12 residues in the CDR3.

This clone was seen more than once but under ten times. Germline is not matched at one junction end, which may reflect a read error. The J gene is TRBJ2-1, the V gene TRBV6-5, with TRBD2 identical over 8 bases. This CDR3 is built from 11 residues. Per germline, CDR1 MNHEY and CDR2 SVGAGI. The CDR3 loop reads CASSEAGEWVF. The CDR3 DNA reads as TGTGCCAGCAGTGAAGCGGGAGAATGGGTCTTC.

This rearrangement joins TRBV10-2 to TRBJ2-7, with D possibly being TRBD1 (6 bases). CDR1 and CDR2 (germline): WSHSY, SAAADI. The CDR3 length is 15 residues. V lost 2 bases, J lost 6 bases, and 17 bases lay in between. The CDR3 nucleotides read TGCGCCAGCAGTGAGAGGACAAATCTGGACAGCGAGCAGTACTTC. Its protein is CASSERTNLDSEQYF.

In its sample, this clone was seen a few times. The CDR3 here is CASSQEGGGMAFF. The DNA of the CDR3 is TGCGCCAGCAGCCAAGAAGGCGGGGGAATGGCTTTCTTT. The V gene is TRBV4-1, the J gene TRBJ1-1; TRBD1 might be the D (5 bases). The germline V and J ends were trimmed by 0 bases and 11 bases, with 13 bases remaining between them. Per germline, CDR1 MGHRA and CDR2 YSYEKL. The CDR3 length is 13 residues.

This chain links TRBV5-1 with TRBJ2-3; D gene ambiguous. Germline V gene lookup returns CDR1 SGHRS and CDR2 YFSETQ. CDR3 size: 13 residues. V lost 5 bases to trimming and J lost 0 bases, with 7 bases between them. The CDR3 reads CASSMGSTDTQYF. CDR3 sequence (DNA): TGCGCCAGCAGTATGGGCAGCACAGATACGCAGTATTTT.

Concerning this clone itself: An end of the junction does not agree with germline; a read error may underlie this. The chain carries TRBV30 and TRBJ1-2; TRBD1 might be the D (5 bases). Germline V gives CDR1 GTSNPN, CDR2 SVGIG (reference sequence). The CDR3 extends over 11 amino acids. CDR3 nucleotides: TGCGGGGGTGGGAATAACTATGGCTACACCTTC. It codes for CGGGNNYGYTF.

This clone was seen more than once but under ten times. The chain is built from TRBV6-1 and TRBJ1-5; 9 nucleotides align to TRBD1. Germline V gene data show CDR1 as MNHNS and CDR2 as SASEGT. Trimming at V came to 6 bases and at J to 2 bases, leaving 5 bases not matched to a gene. This CDR3 comprises 15 residues. The CDR3 here is CASREGQGGNQPQHF. Written as DNA, the CDR3 is TGTGCCAGCAGGGAGGGACAGGGCGGCAATCAGCCCCAGCATTTT.

The chain joins TRBV4-1 to TRBJ2-1; D is possibly TRBD2 (6 bases). Germline lookup yields CDR1 MGHRA and CDR2 YSYEKL. V lost 4 bases to trimming and J lost 6 bases, with 10 bases between them. The CDR3 is 13 residues long. The CDR3 nucleotides are TGCGCCAGCAGCCCCGGGAGTACCAATGAGCAGTTCTTC. Amino acids: CASSPGSTNEQFF.

The sample holds one count of this clone. V and J are TRBV30 and TRBJ1-4; D unresolved. There are 13 residues in the CDR3. Germline V gene sequence: CDR1 GTSNPN, CDR2 SVGIG (reference sequence). Trimming removed 3 bases at V and 8 bases at J, with 13 bases between. This CDR3 reads CAWSGSGGEKLFF. CDR3 nucleotide sequence: TGTGCCTGGAGCGGGTCGGGTGGGGAAAAACTGTTTTTT. Full variable domain (missing parts from reference TRBV30 and TRBJ1-4): SQTIHQWPATLVQPVGSPLSLECTVEGTSNPNLYWYRQAAGRGLQLLFYSVGIGQISSEVPQNLSASRPQDRQFILSSKKLLLSDSGFYLCAWSGSGGEKLFFGSGTQLSVL.

The gene calls are TRBV2 and TRBJ1-2; TRBD1 matches 7 bases. V shed 3 bases, J shed 8 bases, and the junction held 9 bases outside the gene matches. Germline values: CDR1 SNHLY, CDR2 FYNNEI. This CDR3 contains 14 residues. The CDR3 DNA reads TGTGCCAGCAGTGAGGGCAGGGGGTCGGGAGGCTACACCTTC. Translation: CASSEGRGSGGYTF.

The chain links TRBV30 to TRBJ1-2; maybe TRBD1 (6 bases). V lost 0 bases, J lost 8 bases, and 13 bases lay in between. This CDR3 has 13 residues. Germline V CDR1 and CDR2: GTSNPN, SVGIG (reference sequence). The CDR3 sequence: CAWSVGGGGGYTF. The CDR3 coding sequence is TGTGCCTGGAGTGTTGGCGGGGGCGGGGGCTACACCTTC.

The V and J genes are TRBV4-1 and TRBJ1-1; TRBD1 might be the D (6 bases). V gave up 4 bases and J gave up 1 base, with 19 bases separating them. The CDR3 has 17 amino acids. Germline V gives CDR1 MGHRA, CDR2 YSYEKL. As DNA, the CDR3 is TGCGCCAGCAGCCTTTCTACAGGGAAAGTGAGGAACACTGAAGCTTTCTTT. As protein: CASSLSTGKVRNTEAFF.

This sequence joins TRBV6-5 and TRBJ2-2; tentatively, D is TRBD2 (5 bases). V was trimmed by 6 bases and J by 7 bases, leaving 12 bases between them. CDR1 and CDR2 from the germline V gene are MNHEY and SVGAGI. This CDR3 contains 13 residues. CDR3 protein: CASSNPGIGELFF. CDR3 nucleotide sequence: TGTGCCAGCAGCAACCCGGGGATCGGGGAGCTGTTTTTT.

J is TRBJ2-2 and V is TRBV28; 10 bases match TRBD1. The V gene end was trimmed by 10 bases and the J gene end by 7 bases; junction bases not matched to a gene: 9. This CDR3 has 14 residues. Germline CDR1 is MDHEN and CDR2 is SYDVKM. CDR3 sequence (DNA): TGTGCCACCTTCGAGACAGGGGGCCTCGGGGAGCTGTTTTTT. Translated, it gives CATFETGGLGELFF.

J is TRBJ1-2 and V is TRBV15; the D is unclear. This CDR3 is 17 amino acids long. V was clipped by 0 bases and J by 5 bases, with 19 bases between them. Germline V gene lookup returns CDR1 LNHNV and CDR2 YYDKDF (reference sequence). The CDR3 here is CATSRDGRAVSGYGYTF. The CDR3 DNA reads TGTGCCACCAGCAGAGATGGGCGGGCCGTAAGTGGGTATGGCTACACCTTC.

This clone was observed a single time. The chain has TRBV6-1 and TRBJ2-1, with a possible D match to TRBD2 (5 bases). V shed 7 bases and J shed 0 bases, with 13 bases lying between them. This CDR3 spans 15 amino acids. The germline gives CDR1 MNHNS, CDR2 SASEGT. CDR3 coding DNA: TGTGCCAGCAAGTCGGACTGGAGCTCCTACAATGAGCAGTTCTTC. It specifies CASKSDWSSYNEQFF.

The chain has TRBV27 and TRBJ2-5, with D possibly TRBD2 on 5 matching bases. Gene TRBJ2-7 matches the end of the DNA better, so the J call may be wrong. The CDR3 extends over 14 amino acids. Germline CDR1 MNHEY, CDR2 SMNVEV (reference sequence). In DNA, the CDR3 is TGTGCCAGCAGTTTCCGCCGCGGGTTCTACGAGCAGTACTTC. Its translation is CASSFRRGFYEQYF.

V gene TRBV29-1 combines with J gene TRBJ1-1; maybe TRBD1 (5 bases). Between the trimmed V and J ends, which lost 3 bases and 10 bases, there was a span of 15 bases. The CDR3 contains 12 residues. The germline gives CDR1 SQVTM, CDR2 ANQGSEA. CDR3 bases: TGCAGCGTTGATTCAGGAGGGGTTGGAGCTTTCTTT. It is translated as CSVDSGGVGAFF.